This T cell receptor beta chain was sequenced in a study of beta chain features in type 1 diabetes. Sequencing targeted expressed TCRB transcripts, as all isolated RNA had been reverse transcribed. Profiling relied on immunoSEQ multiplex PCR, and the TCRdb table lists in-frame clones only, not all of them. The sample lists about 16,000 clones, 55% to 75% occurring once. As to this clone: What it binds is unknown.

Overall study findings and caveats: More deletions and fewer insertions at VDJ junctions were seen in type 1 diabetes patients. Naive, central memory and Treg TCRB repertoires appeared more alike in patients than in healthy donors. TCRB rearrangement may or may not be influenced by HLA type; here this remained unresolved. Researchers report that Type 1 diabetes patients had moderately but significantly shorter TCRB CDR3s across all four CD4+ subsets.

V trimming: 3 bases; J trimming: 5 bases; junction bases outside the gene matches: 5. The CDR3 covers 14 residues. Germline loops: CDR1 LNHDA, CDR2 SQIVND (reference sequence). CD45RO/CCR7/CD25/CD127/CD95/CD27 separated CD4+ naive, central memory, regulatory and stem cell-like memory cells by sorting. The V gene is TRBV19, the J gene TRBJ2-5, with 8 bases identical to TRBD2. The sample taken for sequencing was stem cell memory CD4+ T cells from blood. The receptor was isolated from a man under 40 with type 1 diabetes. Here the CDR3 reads CASSITGGTETQYF. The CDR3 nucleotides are TGTGCCAGTAGTATTACGGGGGGGACGGAGACCCAGTACTTC. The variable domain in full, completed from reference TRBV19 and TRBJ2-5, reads DGGITQSPKYLFRKEGQNVTLSCEQNLNHDAMYWYRQDPGQGLRLIYYSQIVNDFQKGDIAEGYSVSREKKESFPLTVTSAQKNPTAFYLCASSITGGTETQYFGPGTRLLVL.